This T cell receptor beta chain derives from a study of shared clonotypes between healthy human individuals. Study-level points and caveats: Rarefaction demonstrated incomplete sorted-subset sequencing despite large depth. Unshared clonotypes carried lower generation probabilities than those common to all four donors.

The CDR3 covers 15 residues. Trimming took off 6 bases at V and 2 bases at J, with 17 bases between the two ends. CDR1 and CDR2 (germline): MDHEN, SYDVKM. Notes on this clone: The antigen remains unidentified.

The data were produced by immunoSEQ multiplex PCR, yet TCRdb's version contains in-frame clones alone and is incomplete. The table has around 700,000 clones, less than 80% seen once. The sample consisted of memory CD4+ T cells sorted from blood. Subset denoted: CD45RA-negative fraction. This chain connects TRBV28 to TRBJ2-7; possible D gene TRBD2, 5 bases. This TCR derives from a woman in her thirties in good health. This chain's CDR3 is CASRAPGSVTYEQYF. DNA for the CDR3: TGTGCCAGCAGGGCCCCAGGTAGCGTGACCTACGAGCAGTACTTC.